The 21 T cell receptor beta chains given below trace back to one sample, sequenced in a study of blood T cells in healthy people across ages. It was with a sample-barcoded 5' primer and a J-beta primer mix that a second PCR of roughly 6 to 12 cycles was run. TCRdb called the 5' RACE reads again in MiXCR, with one record for every CDR3 protein. The data contain around 600,000 distinct CDR3 sequences, around 50% of them singletons. The sequenced material came from blood. These receptors were obtained from a man of 80 years or more in good health.

The genes are TRBV20-1 and TRBJ2-1; no definite D call. Germline V CDR1 and CDR2: DFQATT, SNEGSKA (reference sequence). Trimming cost V 4 bases and J 7 bases, with 14 bases left between them. The CDR3 loop spans 13 amino acids. CDR3 DNA sequence: TGCAGTGCTATCTTGCCTCTAGGTAATGAGCAGTTCTTC. Translation gives CSAILPLGNEQFF.

The chain couples TRBV16 to TRBJ1-2, with no clear D. V shed 9 bases and J shed 6 bases, with 20 bases lying between them. The CDR3 is 14 amino acids. Germline values: CDR1 KGHSY, CDR2 FQNENV. The CDR3 here is CASSGTRGGDGYTF. Here the CDR3 DNA reads TGTGCCAGTAGCGGAACGCGGGGAGGTGATGGCTACACCTTC.

V is TRBV4-3 and J is TRBJ1-3, with D uncertain. CDR1 and CDR2 (germline): LGHNA, YSLEER. The CDR3 is made up of 17 amino acids. V lost 3 bases and J lost 0, with 15 bases in between. The CDR3 reads CASSQALGRLSGNTIYF. The CDR3, as DNA: TGCGCCAGCAGCCAGGCCCTGGGGAGGCTCTCTGGAAACACCATATATTTT.

This clonotype showed up just a few times. The gene calls are TRBV6-5 and TRBJ1-5, with 8 positions matching TRBD1. V dropped 6 bases and J dropped 6; count of bases not matched to a gene: 7. CDR3 size: 14 residues. Per the germline V gene, CDR1 is MNHEY and CDR2 is SVGAGI. The CDR3 here is CASSRGQGSQPQHF. DNA of the CDR3: TGTGCCAGCAGCCGCGGACAGGGCTCTCAGCCCCAGCATTTT.

This rearrangement joins TRBV3-1 to TRBJ1-2; D is uncertain. This CDR3 contains 14 residues. Germline V gene sequence: CDR1 LGHDT, CDR2 YNNKEL (reference sequence). Trimming took off 0 bases at V and 4 bases at J, with 9 bases between the two ends. CDR3 sequence: CASSQEASSYGYTF. CDR3 DNA sequence: TGTGCCAGCAGCCAAGAAGCATCAAGCTATGGCTACACCTTC.

This clonotype was recorded many times. This chain connects TRBV6-5 to TRBJ2-7; D tentatively reads TRBD1 or TRBD2 (5 bases each). The CDR3 runs to 12 residues. Looked up from germline, CDR1 is MNHEY and CDR2 is SVGAGI. Trimming took off 2 bases at V and 10 bases at J, with 12 bases between the two ends. The CDR3 bases are TGTGCCAGCAGTTACGGCCCGGGGCGTCAGTACTTC. This translates into CASSYGPGRQYF.

The gene calls are TRBV2 and TRBJ2-7; TRBD2 agrees at 8 bases. Looked up from germline, CDR1 is SNHLY and CDR2 is FYNNEI. V shed 10 bases and J 1 base; nucleotides not matched to a gene: 3. The CDR3 contains 12 residues. In DNA, the CDR3 is TGTGCCACGGGACTAGATTCCTACGAGCAGTACTTC. It translates to CATGLDSYEQYF.

This clonotype was seen more than once but under ten times. CDR3 nucleotide sequence: TGCAGTGCTAGGAGCTTAGGCCGTGCACCAGATACGCAGTATTTT. Amino acid sequence: CSARSLGRAPDTQYF. The V and J genes are TRBV20-1 and TRBJ2-3; no definite D call. The V end was cut by 3 bases, the J end by 4 bases, with 17 bases between. The CDR3 is made up of 15 amino acids. Germline CDR1 and CDR2: DFQATT and SNEGSKA (reference sequence).

This clonotype has only a few counts. As DNA, the CDR3 is TGCAGACCCCAGGGGGTACAAGAGACCCAGTACTTC. Translated, it gives CRPQGVQETQYF. This chain connects TRBV20-1 to TRBJ2-5, with TRBD1 matching 7 bases. This CDR3 has 12 amino acids. The germline V gene encodes CDR1 DFQATT and CDR2 SNEGSKA (reference sequence).

CDR3 sequence (DNA): TGTGCCAGCAGCCAAGATCCCAGCAATCAGCCCCAGCATTTT. Translated, it gives CASSQDPSNQPQHF. The chain employs TRBV3-1 and TRBJ1-5; D is unclear. CDR1 and CDR2 (germline): LGHDT, YNNKEL (reference sequence). This CDR3 has 14 amino acids. Trimming cost V 0 bases and J 1 base, with 4 bases left between them.

This clonotype was seen repeatedly, ten times or more. The chain recombines TRBV6-5 with TRBJ2-5, with 13 bases fitting TRBD2. This CDR3 is built from 15 residues. V shed 6 bases, J shed 5 bases, and the junction held 6 bases outside the gene matches. Per germline, CDR1 MNHEY and CDR2 SVGAGI. CDR3 sequence: CASRGTSGTPETQYF. CDR3 DNA: TGTGCCAGCAGGGGGACTAGCGGGACCCCTGAGACCCAGTACTTC.

A few counts support this clonotype. The rearrangement links TRBV7-2 to TRBJ2-1; 8 bases are shared with TRBD2. CDR3 length: 14 amino acids. With V trimmed by 6 bases and J by 5 bases, 6 bases remained unmatched. Germline CDR1 is SGHTA and CDR2 is FQGNSA. CDR3 in DNA: TGTGCCAGCAGTACTAGCGGCAGGAACAATGAGCAGTTCTTC. Residues: CASSTSGRNNEQFF. Looking up the rest from reference TRBV7-2 and TRBJ2-1 gives the full variable domain: GAGVSQSPSNKVTEKGKDVELRCDPISGHTALYWYRQSLGQGLEFLIYFQGNSAPDKSGLPSDRFSAERTGGSVSTLTIQRTQQEDSAVYLCASSTSGRNNEQFFGPGTRLTVL.

The chain employs TRBV20-1 and TRBJ2-5, with D perhaps matching TRBD1 (6 bases). Germline V gene data show CDR1 as DFQATT and CDR2 as SNEGSKA (reference sequence). This CDR3 has 13 residues. V was shortened by 3 bases and J by 5 bases, with 13 bases between the two germline ends. The CDR3 loop is CSASKTGIETQYF. CDR3 sequence (DNA): TGCAGTGCTAGTAAAACAGGGATCGAGACCCAGTACTTC.

The CDR3 loop reads CASSKPDRRNEQYF. The CDR3, as DNA: TGTGCCAGCAGCAAACCTGACAGGCGCAACGAGCAGTACTTC. V is TRBV21-1 and J is TRBJ2-5; no DNA check was done on the table's D call, TRBD1. The J call may be wrong; the DNA end is better matched by TRBJ2-7. TRBV21-1 is tagged as a pseudogene. This CDR3 comprises 14 residues.

The sample holds a few counts of this clonotype. The genes are TRBV6-2 or TRBV6-3 and TRBJ2-2; D unresolved. The V end lost 0 bases, the J end lost 5 bases, and 4 bases lay between the germline ends. Germline values: CDR1 MNHEY, CDR2 SVGEGT. The CDR3 contains 13 residues. CDR3 coding DNA: TGTGCCAGCAGTTACTCACGTACCGGGGAGCTGTTTTTT. This gives the protein CASSYSRTGELFF.

Only one count was recorded for this clonotype. The chain is built from TRBV7-9 and TRBJ1-4; 9 bases line up with TRBD1. There are 14 residues in the CDR3. V gave up 5 bases and J gave up 10 bases; unmatched junction bases: 8. Germline loops: CDR1 SEHNR, CDR2 FQNEAQ (reference sequence). The CDR3 is CASSRTGEGVKLFF. The CDR3, as DNA: TGTGCCAGCAGCCGGACAGGGGAGGGCGTAAAACTGTTTTTT.

V gene TRBV11-2 combines with J gene TRBJ2-5; 8 nucleotides line up with TRBD1. The V gene end was trimmed by 1 base and the J gene end by 7 bases; junction bases not matched to a gene: 11. Germline CDR1 SGHAT, CDR2 FQNNGV. This CDR3 is built from 16 residues. Here the CDR3 DNA reads TGTGCCAGCAGCTTAGTCGGGACAGGCAGGTCGAGGACCCAGTACTTC. Protein: CASSLVGTGRSRTQYF.

This clonotype turned up a few times. The chain joins TRBV28 to TRBJ2-1; D may correspond to TRBD1 or TRBD2 (5 bases each). This CDR3 has 17 amino acids. The V end was cut by 5 bases, the J end by 2 bases, with 19 bases between. The germline V gene encodes CDR1 MDHEN and CDR2 SYDVKM. CDR3 nucleotide sequence: TGTGCCAGCAGTCCCCCGGGGCCAGATCGTGCCTACAATGAGCAGTTCTTC. This sequence encodes CASSPPGPDRAYNEQFF.

In this sample, this clonotype turned up a few times. The chain joins TRBV20-1 to TRBJ2-7; 8 nucleotides line up with TRBD2. The ends lost 6 bases at V and 0 bases at J; junction bases unmatched: 7. Germline lookup yields CDR1 DFQATT and CDR2 SNEGSKA (reference sequence). CDR3 length: 14 amino acids. CDR3 DNA: TGCAGTGCCCCAGAGCGGGGGAGCTCCTACGAGCAGTACTTC. Protein sequence: CSAPERGSSYEQYF.

This clonotype was seen a handful of times. The chain joins TRBV7-9 to TRBJ2-7; perhaps TRBD2 as D (6 bases). Germline CDR1 SEHNR, CDR2 FQNEAQ (reference sequence). The germline V and J ends were trimmed by 1 base and 4 bases, with 11 bases remaining between them. The CDR3 runs 14 residues. The CDR3 loop reads CASSLVSGRYEQYF. CDR3 nucleotide sequence: TGTGCCAGCAGCTTAGTTTCAGGGAGGTACGAGCAGTACTTC.

Only a few counts were recorded for this clonotype. V is TRBV5-1 and J is TRBJ2-1; unclear D gene. The CDR3 runs 15 residues. The V end lost 1 base, the J end lost 5 bases, and 13 bases lay between the germline ends. Germline-derived CDR1 and CDR2 are SGHRS and YFSETQ. In nucleotides, the CDR3 is TGCGCCAGCAGCTTGACTGGCGTCCTCCACAATGAGCAGTTCTTC. As protein: CASSLTGVLHNEQFF.